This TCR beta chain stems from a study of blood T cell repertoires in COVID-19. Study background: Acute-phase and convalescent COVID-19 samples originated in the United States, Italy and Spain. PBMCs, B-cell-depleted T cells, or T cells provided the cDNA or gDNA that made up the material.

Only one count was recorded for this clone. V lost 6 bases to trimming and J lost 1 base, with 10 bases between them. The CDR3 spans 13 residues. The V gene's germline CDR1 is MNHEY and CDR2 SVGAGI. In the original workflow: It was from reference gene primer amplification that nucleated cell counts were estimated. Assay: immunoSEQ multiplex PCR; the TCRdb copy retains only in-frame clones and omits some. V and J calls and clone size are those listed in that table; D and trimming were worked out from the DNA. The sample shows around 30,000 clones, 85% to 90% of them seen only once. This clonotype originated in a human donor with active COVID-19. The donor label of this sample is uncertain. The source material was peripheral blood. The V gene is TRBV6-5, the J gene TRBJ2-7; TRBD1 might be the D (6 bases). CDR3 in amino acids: CASRITGSYEQYF. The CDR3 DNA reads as TGTGCCAGCAGAATAACAGGGTCCTACGAGCAGTACTTC.